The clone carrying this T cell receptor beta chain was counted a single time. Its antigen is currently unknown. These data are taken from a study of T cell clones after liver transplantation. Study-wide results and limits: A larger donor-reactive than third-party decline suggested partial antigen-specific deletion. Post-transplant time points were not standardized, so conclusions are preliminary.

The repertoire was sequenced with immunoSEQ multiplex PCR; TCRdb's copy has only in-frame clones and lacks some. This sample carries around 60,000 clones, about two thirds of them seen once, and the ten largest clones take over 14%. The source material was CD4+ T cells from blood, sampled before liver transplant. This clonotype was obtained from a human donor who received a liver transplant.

CDR3 in DNA: TGTGCCAGCAGCCGTGCGGGGGTCGACTATGGCTACACCTTC. Translating it yields CASSRAGVDYGYTF. This chain uses TRBV7-9 with TRBJ1-2, with D maybe TRBD1 (5 bases). V lost 5 bases, J lost 3 bases, and 13 bases lay in between. The CDR3 is 14 residues long. The germline V gene has CDR1 SEHNR and CDR2 FQNEAQ (reference sequence).